The rows below give T cell receptor beta chains drawn from one sample of a study of T cell changes during pregnancy in multiple sclerosis. TCRdb's copy holds only in-frame clones and misses some; the assay was immunoSEQ multiplex PCR. The sample carries nearly 110,000 clones, 80% to 95% recorded once. The sample in question was peripheral blood, obtained after pregnancy. Source of these receptors: a female donor with multiple sclerosis, enrolled in a pregnancy study. Each CDR3 is given with its conserved first and last residue. A D gene is named only where the DNA matches it firmly. The size field is filled for only some rows; it gives once, few, many or a size class.

CDR3 protein	CDR3 DNA	V gene	clone size	D gene	J gene
CASSLGGSGGAVNTQYF	TGTGCCAGCAGCTTGGGAGGAAGCGGGGGGGCCGTGAATACGCAGTATTTT	TRBV5-4	once	TRBD2	TRBJ2-3
CASTPWGGRTNTEAFF	TGTGCCAGCACCCCTTGGGGGGGACGGACGAACACTGAAGCTTTCTTT	TRBV5-4	.	.	TRBJ1-1
CASKSPAGSNQPQHF	TGTGCCAGTAAATCCCCAGCGGGTAGCAATCAGCCCCAGCATTTT	TRBV19	.	.	TRBJ1-5
CASSPGDRGSYGYTF	TGTGCCAGCAGCCCAGGGGACAGAGGCTCCTATGGCTACACCTTC	TRBV5-6	.	TRBD1	TRBJ1-2
CASSYRDRRGKLFF	TGTGCCAGCAGTTACCGGGACAGGAGGGGAAAACTGTTTTTT	TRBV27	.	TRBD1	TRBJ1-4
CASSLALTLSNTGELFF	TGCGCCAGCAGCTTGGCCCTCACTCTATCGAACACCGGGGAGCTGTTTTTT	TRBV5-1	.	.	TRBJ2-2
CASTSWTVNTEAFF	TGTGCCAGCACTTCCTGGACAGTTAACACTGAAGCTTTCTTT	TRBV5-8	.	.	TRBJ1-1
CASSRRLAGYNEQYF	TGTGCCAGCAGCCGACGACTAGCGGGATACAACGAGCAGTACTTC	TRBV7-9	many	TRBD2	TRBJ2-7
CASSYSEQKLSRGYTF	TGTGCCAGCAGTTACTCGGAGCAGAAATTGTCTCGGGGCTACACCTTC	TRBV6-6	.	.	TRBJ1-2
CASRRTANTEAFF	TGTGCCAGTAGGAGGACAGCGAACACTGAAGCTTTCTTT	TRBV19	.	.	TRBJ1-1
CASSPPILAGQETQYF	TGTGCCAGCTCACCACCTATTTTAGCGGGGCAAGAGACCCAGTACTTC	TRBV18	.	TRBD2	TRBJ2-5
CASSVDRDTEAFF	TGTGCCAGCAGTGTCGACAGGGACACTGAAGCTTTCTTT	TRBV6-1	.	TRBD1	TRBJ1-1
CASSSTFSGRAHEQYF	TGTGCCAGCAGCTCGACGTTTAGCGGGAGGGCCCACGAGCAGTACTTC	TRBV5-6	once	TRBD2	TRBJ2-7
CASSTGTGKETQYF	TGTGCCAGCAGTACCGGGACAGGGAAAGAGACCCAGTACTTC	TRBV6-5	once	TRBD1	TRBJ2-5
CASSPNLSTGYGGTEAFF	TGTGCCAGCTCACCTAACCTCAGCACAGGGTACGGTGGCACTGAAGCTTTCTTT	TRBV18	.	.	TRBJ1-1
CASRPDGTDGEKLFF	TGTGCCAGCAGGCCCGACGGGACAGACGGTGAAAAACTGTTTTTT	TRBV7-9	.	TRBD1	TRBJ1-4
CASRARESGANVLTF	TGTGCCAGCAGGGCCCGGGAGTCCGGGGCCAACGTCCTGACTTTC	TRBV7-9	once	.	TRBJ2-6
CASSQPPRNEQFF	TGTGCCAGCAGCCAACCGCCTCGGAATGAGCAGTTCTTC	TRBV11-2	.	.	TRBJ2-1
CASSPSGDRALYTF	TGTGCCAGCAGCCCCTCCGGGGACAGGGCACTCTACACCTTC	TRBV7-2	.	TRBD1	TRBJ1-2
CAISEVGGGNQPQHF	TGTGCCATCAGTGAGGTGGGTGGAGGCAATCAGCCCCAGCATTTT	TRBV10-3	.	.	TRBJ1-5
CASREASNTGELFF	TGTGCCAGCCGGGAGGCTTCGAACACCGGGGAGCTGTTTTTT	TRBV28	.	TRBD2	TRBJ2-2
CASSEAPRTGGGGYTF	TGTGCCAGCAGTGAGGCCCCACGGACAGGGGGGGGCGGCTACACCTTC	TRBV6-1	.	TRBD1	TRBJ1-2
CASSITTGDPNEQFF	TGTGCCAGTAGTATAACGACAGGGGACCCCAATGAGCAGTTCTTC	TRBV19	.	TRBD1	TRBJ2-1
CASRHQALAGATNEQFF	TGTGCCAGCAGACACCAAGCCTTGGCGGGGGCCACCAATGAGCAGTTCTTC	TRBV28	.	.	TRBJ2-1
CAISEKAGGSYEQYF	TGTGCCATCAGTGAAAAAGCGGGAGGCTCCTACGAGCAGTACTTC	TRBV10-3	once	TRBD2	TRBJ2-7
CASSTRTSGSSYNEQFF	TGTGCCAGCAGCACAAGGACTAGCGGGAGCTCCTACAATGAGCAGTTCTTC	TRBV7-2	.	TRBD2	TRBJ2-1
CAWSVTAEQYF	TGTGCCTGGAGTGTAACTGCCGAGCAGTACTTC	TRBV30	.	.	TRBJ2-7
CASSVAGRRETQYF	TGTGCCAGCAGCGTAGCAGGGCGGAGAGAGACCCAGTACTTC	TRBV9	.	.	TRBJ2-5
CASSTIAGGQETQYF	TGTGCCAGCAGTACCATAGCGGGGGGGCAAGAGACCCAGTACTTC	TRBV6-5	.	TRBD2	TRBJ2-5
CAIRDSGYEAFF	TGTGCCATCAGGGACTCGGGATATGAAGCTTTCTTT	TRBV10-3	.	.	TRBJ1-1
CASSDRGLTDTQYF	TGTGCCAGCAGCGACAGGGGGCTCACAGATACGCAGTATTTT	TRBV27	.	TRBD1	TRBJ2-3
CASSFSDTEAFF	TGTGCCAGCAGCTTCTCGGACACTGAAGCTTTCTTT	TRBV7-9	.	.	TRBJ1-1
CAISENGAGVPETQYF	TGTGCCATCAGTGAGAATGGGGCAGGGGTCCCAGAGACCCAGTACTTC	TRBV10-3	.	.	TRBJ2-5
CASGETNTEAFF	TGTGCCAGCGGGGAGACGAACACTGAAGCTTTCTTT	TRBV2	.	.	TRBJ1-1
CAWILAGGPDTQYF	TGTGCCTGGATCCTAGCGGGGGGGCCGGATACGCAGTATTTT	TRBV30	once	TRBD2	TRBJ2-3
CASSGAGQGTSYTF	TGTGCCAGCAGCGGGGCGGGACAGGGTACGAGCTACACCTTC	TRBV5-6	.	TRBD1	TRBJ1-2
CASSLDRGYEQYF	TGTGCCAGCAGCTTGGACAGGGGCTACGAGCAGTACTTC	TRBV5-4	.	TRBD1	TRBJ2-7
CASSRTGNLYEQYF	TGTGCCAGCAGTCGGACAGGGAACCTCTACGAGCAGTACTTC	TRBV28	.	TRBD1	TRBJ2-7
CASSLGGKHNEQFF	TGCGCCAGCAGCTTAGGGGGTAAGCACAATGAGCAGTTCTTC	TRBV5-1	.	.	TRBJ2-1
CASSSTSGVNEQFF	TGTGCCAGCAGCTCCACTAGCGGAGTCAATGAGCAGTTCTTC	TRBV11-2	once	TRBD2	TRBJ2-1
CASSSRLSHADEQFF	TGTGCCAGCAGCTCGCGACTAAGCCATGCCGACGAGCAGTTCTTC	TRBV7-9	.	.	TRBJ2-1
CASSPLDEQYF	TGTGCCAGCAGCCCCCTTGACGAGCAGTACTTC	TRBV7-9	.	.	TRBJ2-7
CASSVGQGLYTDTQYF	TGTGCCAGCAGCGTAGGACAGGGTCTTTACACAGATACGCAGTATTTT	TRBV9	.	TRBD1	TRBJ2-3
CASSELAGGLHEQFF	TGTGCCAGCAGTGAACTAGCGGGGGGGCTCCATGAGCAGTTCTTC	TRBV25-1	.	TRBD2	TRBJ2-1
CASSMNTEAFF	TGTGCCAGTTCAATGAACACTGAAGCTTTCTTT	TRBV19	.	.	TRBJ1-1
CASRRGSADTQYF	TGTGCCAGCAGGCGGGGGAGTGCTGATACGCAGTATTTT	TRBV2	.	TRBD2	TRBJ2-3
CASSLYRQGQETQYF	TGTGCCAGCAGTCTATACAGACAGGGACAAGAGACCCAGTACTTC	TRBV14	.	TRBD1	TRBJ2-5
CASRGIHYEQYF	TGCGCCAGCCGGGGGATTCACTACGAGCAGTACTTC	TRBV10-1	.	.	TRBJ2-7
CATSMDQGEKLFF	TGTGCCACCAGCATGGACCAGGGTGAAAAACTGTTTTTT	TRBV15	.	.	TRBJ1-4
CASSESGYPDTQYF	TGTGCCAGCAGTGAATCAGGGTATCCAGATACGCAGTATTTT	TRBV2	.	.	TRBJ2-3
CASSLTGGLYTGELFF	TGTGCCAGCAGCCTTACCGGGGGACTTTACACCGGGGAGCTGTTTTTT	TRBV7-9	.	.	TRBJ2-2